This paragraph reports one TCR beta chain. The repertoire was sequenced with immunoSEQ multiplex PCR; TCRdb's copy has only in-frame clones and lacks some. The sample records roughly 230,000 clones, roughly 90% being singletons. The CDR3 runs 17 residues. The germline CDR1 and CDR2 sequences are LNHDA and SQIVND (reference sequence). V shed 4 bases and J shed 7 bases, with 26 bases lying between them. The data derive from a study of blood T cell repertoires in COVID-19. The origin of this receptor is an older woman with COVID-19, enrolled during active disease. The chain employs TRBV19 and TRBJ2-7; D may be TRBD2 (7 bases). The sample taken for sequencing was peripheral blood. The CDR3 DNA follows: TGTGCCAGTAGTAGTACGGCGTCGGGGGGCGCGACGGGGGAGCAGTACTTC. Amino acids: CASSSTASGGATGEQYF.